Listed below are T cell receptor beta chains from one sample, sequenced in a study of identical twins. TCRdb re-analysed the 5' RACE reads in MiXCR, keeping a single row per CDR3 protein. The repertoire consists of approximately 630,000 distinct CDR3 sequences, with under 8.5% occurring once and the leading ten covering roughly 1.6%. The same specimen was also included in a second study, on yellow fever vaccine responses in identical twins.

Source material: PBMCs. The receptors come from a woman between 18 and 30 years old in good health. CDR3s include the opening cysteine and the closing phenylalanine or tryptophan. D genes are given only for firm matches. Part of the rows lack a size; the others show once, few, many or a class for expanded clones.

NA	many	TRBV15	17	TRBJ2-1	CATSTPSGQLFYNEQFF	TGTGCCACCAGCACCCCTTCGGGGCAGTTATTTTACAATGAGCAGTTCTTC
NA	NA	TRBV24-1	15	TRBJ2-2	CATSEGQANTGELFF	TGTGCCACCAGTGAGGGGCAGGCGAACACCGGGGAGCTGTTTTTT
NA	few	TRBV6-5	17	TRBJ1-3	CASSYFGGGRAGNTIYF	TGTGCCAGCAGTTACTTCGGAGGGGGACGGGCTGGAAACACCATATATTTT
TRBD2	NA	TRBV9	15	TRBJ2-2	CASSGELAVTGELFF	TGTGCCAGCAGCGGGGAACTAGCGGTCACCGGGGAGCTGTTTTTT
TRBD2	few	TRBV20-1	14	TRBJ2-4	CSATLAGVSDIQYF	TGCAGTGCTACACTAGCGGGAGTTTCGGACATTCAGTACTTC
TRBD1	NA	TRBV7-9	15	TRBJ2-3	CASSRTGGAPDTQYF	TGTGCCAGCAGTCGTACAGGGGGCGCCCCAGATACGCAGTATTTT
NA	few	TRBV2	16	TRBJ1-5	CASSGHQGYSNQPQHF	TGTGCCAGCAGTGGGCATCAGGGATATAGCAATCAGCCCCAGCATTTT
TRBD2	many	TRBV5-1	17	TRBJ2-2	CASSFNLAGANTGELFF	TGCGCCAGCAGCTTTAACCTAGCGGGGGCGAACACCGGGGAGCTGTTTTTT
NA	many	TRBV5-4	14	TRBJ2-5	CASSLRFGEETQYF	TGTGCCAGCAGCTTGAGGTTCGGGGAAGAGACCCAGTACTTC
NA	many	TRBV12-3/TRBV12-4	15	TRBJ2-1	CASSLPGRNYNEQFF	TGTGCCAGCAGTTTACCCGGGAGAAATTACAATGAGCAGTTCTTC
TRBD2	NA	TRBV20-1	18	TRBJ2-2	CSARDPRTSGPNTGELFF	TGCAGTGCTAGAGATCCCCGGACTAGCGGGCCGAACACCGGGGAGCTGTTTTTT
TRBD2	few	TRBV4-1	21	TRBJ2-4	CASSQANTGLAGGTSKNIQYF	TGCGCCAGCAGCCAAGCGAATACGGGACTAGCGGGGGGAACCTCCAAAAACATTCAGTACTTC
TRBD1	many	TRBV5-1	14	TRBJ1-6	CAIAPGQGNSPLHF	TGCGCCATCGCACCGGGACAGGGAAATTCACCCCTCCACTTT
NA	many	TRBV15	12	TRBJ1-5	CATSRPNQPQHF	TGTGCCACCAGCAGGCCCAATCAGCCCCAGCATTTT
NA	NA	TRBV3-1	15	TRBJ2-3	CASSQEREWAPTQYF	TGTGCCAGCAGCCAAGAACGGGAGTGGGCCCCTACGCAGTATTTT
TRBD1	few	TRBV2	16	TRBJ1-6	CASSQHRQGMGSPLHF	TGTGCCAGCAGTCAACACCGACAGGGGATGGGTTCACCCCTCCACTTT